One sample yielded the 3 T cell receptor beta chains listed below, sequenced in a study of technical replicates of blood from a few donors. Generated by immunoSEQ multiplex PCR, the TCRdb table keeps only in-frame clones and is missing some. The sample includes tens of thousands of clones, 94% seen only once; the top ten take 0.3% to 0.45%. Sequencing was carried out using T cells isolated from PBMCs. All receptors come from a human donor in good health.

The chain is built from TRBV28 and TRBJ1-1, with a weak D call TRBD1 (6 bases). CDR1 is MDHEN and CDR2 is SYDVKM in the germline V gene. The V end was cut by 6 bases, the J end by 0 bases, with 14 bases between. This CDR3 has 15 amino acids. The CDR3 is CASSPTRGMNTEAFF. The CDR3, as DNA: TGTGCCAGCAGCCCCACCAGGGGAATGAACACTGAAGCTTTCTTT.

The chain employs TRBV19 and TRBJ1-5, with 7 bases that match TRBD1. With 9 bases clipped from V and 4 bases from J, the junction kept 3 bases outside the gene matches. CDR3 length equals 12 residues. Germline V CDR1 and CDR2: LNHDA, SQIVND (reference sequence). CDR3 residues: CASQTGNQPQHF. The CDR3, as DNA: TGTGCCAGCCAGACAGGGAATCAGCCCCAGCATTTT.

The chain links TRBV27 to TRBJ2-3; 7 bases fit TRBD2. CDR1 and CDR2 (germline): MNHEY, SMNVEV (reference sequence). The junction had 4 bases not matched to a gene; V was cut back by 3 bases and J by 1 base. CDR3 length: 15 amino acids. CDR3: CASSFWGRGTDTQYF. The CDR3 coding sequence is TGTGCCAGCAGTTTTTGGGGGAGGGGCACAGATACGCAGTATTTT.